This TCR beta chain derives from a study of T cells after yellow fever vaccination. The CDR3 length is 14 residues. Germline V gene lookup returns CDR1 SGHAT and CDR2 FQNNGV. The V gene end was trimmed by 5 bases and the J gene end by 5 bases; junction bases not matched to a gene: 8. This clonotype was observed a handful of times. Its antigen remains unidentified. Study-level results: Clonotypes appearing in both CD4 and CD8 compartments existed, and their share was small. Post-booster samples contained most primary-vaccination clones (around 95% CD4, approximately 88% CD8).

TCRdb passed the 5' RACE reads through MiXCR, listing each CDR3 protein once. The sample lists hundreds of thousands of distinct CDR3 sequences; 21% were seen once. The chain couples TRBV11-2 to TRBJ2-5, with 7 bases identical to TRBD1. The material sequenced was PBMCs, taken about 21 days after the first yellow fever vaccination. The clonotype originates from a man younger than 30 who received the YFV17D yellow fever vaccine. CDR3 sequence: CASSPLRGRETQYF. The CDR3 coding sequence is TGTGCCAGCAGCCCATTGAGGGGGCGGGAGACCCAGTACTTC.